This TCR beta chain originates from a study of graft-versus-host responses after intestinal transplantation. Looking at the study overall: Each recipient received a multivisceral, liver-intestinal, or isolated intestinal graft. Every recipient had anti-thymocyte globulin induction and 2 to 3 years of tacrolimus plus steroids.

Here immunoSEQ multiplex PCR was the method, and the copy in TCRdb shows in-frame clones only, minus some. The sample lists over 85,000 clones; roughly 93% were seen once. Regarding this clone: Its antigen remains unknown.

Study-wide results and limits: Investigators detected GvH clones in recipient marrow, with some emerging earlier in ileum or blood.

CDR1 is SEHNR and CDR2 is FQNEAQ in the germline V gene (reference sequence). The CDR3 extends over 15 amino acids. The V and J ends lost 1 base and 3 bases respectively, with 12 bases between them. The TCR sequence derives from a human donor who received an intestinal transplant. Specimen: unstimulated CD8+ T cells sorted from spleen or lymph node cells, collected before intestinal transplant. The rearrangement joins TRBV7-9 to TRBJ1-1; D is uncertain. CDR3 DNA sequence: TGTGCCAGCAGCTTAGGGGCTACCGGGGACACTGAAGCTTTCTTT. Residues: CASSLGATGDTEAFF.